This T cell receptor (beta chain) stems from a study of blood T cell repertoires in COVID-19. Recruitment covered 20 to 25 US areas and drew participants whose ages spanned roughly 18 to 100 years. Researchers sorted participants into cohorts using their self-reported clinical history. All recovered Cohort 3 donors got two negative PCRs, got clearance, or saw symptom resolution. This CDR3 has 13 amino acids. Germline assignment: CDR1 GTSNPN and CDR2 SVGIG (reference sequence). Trimming shortened V by 0 bases and J by 8 bases, and 13 bases separated the two germline ends. As handled by the study authors: Estimation of nucleated cell counts relied on the amplification of reference gene primers. Here immunoSEQ multiplex PCR was the method, and the copy in TCRdb shows in-frame clones only, minus some. V and J calls and clone size follow that table, whereas D and trimming were derived from the DNA. The sample carries roughly 260,000 clones, approximately 85% recorded once.

V and J are TRBV30 and TRBJ1-2; D might be TRBD1 (6 bases). The source is a woman aged 45-65 years who had recovered from COVID-19. Sequencing was done on a sample of PBMCs or T cells enriched from blood (not recorded which). The CDR3 is CAWSVPGERGYTF. CDR3 nucleotides: TGTGCCTGGAGTGTCCCAGGGGAAAGGGGCTACACCTTC.